This T cell receptor beta chain was retrieved from a study of shared clonotypes between healthy human individuals. Germline assignment: CDR1 SEHNR and CDR2 FQNEAQ (reference sequence). The CDR3 loop spans 14 amino acids. With 6 bases removed from V and 7 bases from J, the gap between germline ends came to 16 bases. About this clone: Its antigen is unidentified.

Naive CD8 cells, CD45RO-negative and positively selected for CCR7, excluded terminally differentiated effector memory CD45RA+ cells. Once extracted for a subset, genomic DNA was divided evenly among several immunoSEQ plates. Per the study methods: ImmunoSEQ gave junction-only sequences without quality scores, so filtering differed. Clones were read by immunoSEQ multiplex PCR, and TCRdb kept only the in-frame ones, dropping some. The V and J calls and clone size were taken over from that table, and D and trimming were inferred from the DNA. This repertoire shows 750,000 to 1,000,000 clones, 92% found once; its top ten account for 24%. Whole-study results and caveats: Estimated richness values were generally larger in naive subsets than in memory subsets.

This clonotype originated in a man younger than 45 in good health. The V and J genes are TRBV7-9 and TRBJ2-1; a possible D gene is TRBD2 (5 bases). The sequenced sample consisted of naive CD8+ T cells sorted from blood. In DNA, the CDR3 is TGTGCCAGCAGTTCCCGAGGGTCAAGGAATGAGCAGTTCTTC. It codes for CASSSRGSRNEQFF.